This TCR beta chain appears in the sequencing data of a study of radiotherapy plus CTLA-4 blockade in lung cancer. Study-wide background: Across the patients, objective responses occurred in under 20%, and disease control in just over 30%. The study, taken as a whole, reports: Expansion in blood of tumor-derived TCR clones was seen after radiotherapy plus ipilimumab. Early clone dynamics of blood T cells, plus interferon-beta, reportedly predicted response best.

Remarks on this clone: Its antigen is not identified.

Focal radiation plus CTLA-4 blockade with ipilimumab was administered to patients who had chemo-refractory metastatic non-small-cell lung cancer. Assay: immunoSEQ multiplex PCR; the TCRdb copy retains only in-frame clones and omits some. The sample has 120,000 or so clones, more than 65% seen once. This TCR came from a human donor with non-small cell lung cancer who had a partial response to radiotherapy plus ipilimumab. The material sequenced was peripheral blood, taken from a patient treated with radiotherapy plus ipilimumab.

The CDR3 sequence: CASRAWGQGAFGYTF. CDR3 nucleotides: TGTGCCAGCAGAGCTTGGGGACAGGGGGCGTTTGGCTACACCTTC. The gene calls are TRBV5-4 and TRBJ1-2, with 12 bases identical to TRBD1. V shed 5 bases and J 7 bases; nucleotides not matched to a gene: 9. CDR1 and CDR2 (germline): SGHNT, YYREEE (reference sequence). This CDR3 comprises 15 residues.